This TCR beta chain was found in a study of blood T cells in healthy people across ages. A second PCR, run for about 6 to 11 cycles, used a sample-barcoded 5' primer plus a J-beta primer mix. TCRdb analysed the 5' RACE reads with MiXCR anew, one entry per CDR3 protein. The profile shows some 780,000 distinct CDR3 sequences, roughly 50% of them singletons. The germline V and J ends were trimmed by 1 base and 5 bases, with 17 bases remaining between them. CDR1 is DFQATT, CDR2 SNEGSKA, per germline (reference sequence). The length of the CDR3 is 15 residues. The source material was blood. The clonotype comes from a man in his forties in good health. The chain recombines TRBV20-1 with TRBJ1-2; D is perhaps TRBD1 (5 bases). The CDR3 DNA follows: TGCAGTGCTAGAGCAGCAGGGACGGGGGGTTATGGCTACACCTTC. It encodes CSARAAGTGGYGYTF.